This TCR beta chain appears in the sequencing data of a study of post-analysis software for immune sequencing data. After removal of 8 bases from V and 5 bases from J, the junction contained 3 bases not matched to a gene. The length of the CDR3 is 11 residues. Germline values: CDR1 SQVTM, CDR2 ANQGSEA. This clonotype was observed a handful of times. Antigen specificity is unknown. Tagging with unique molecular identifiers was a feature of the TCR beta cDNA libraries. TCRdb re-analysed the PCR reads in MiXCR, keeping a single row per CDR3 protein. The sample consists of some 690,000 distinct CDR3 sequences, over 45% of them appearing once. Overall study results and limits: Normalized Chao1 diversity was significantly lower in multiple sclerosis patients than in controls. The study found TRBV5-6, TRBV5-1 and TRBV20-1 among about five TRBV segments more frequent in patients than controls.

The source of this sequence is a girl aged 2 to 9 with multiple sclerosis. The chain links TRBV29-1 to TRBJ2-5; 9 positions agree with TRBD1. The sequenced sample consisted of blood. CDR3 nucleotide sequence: TGCAGCCACGACAGGGGGGAGACCCAGTACTTC. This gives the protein CSHDRGETQYF.